Listed below are T cell receptor beta chains from one sample, sequenced in a study of blood T cells in healthy people across ages. TCRdb recomputed calls from the 5' RACE reads with MiXCR, one row per CDR3 protein. The top ten hold roughly 10% of the sample, which has 750,000 to 950,000 distinct CDR3 sequences, around 29% seen once. These sequences were also reported in another study, on T cells of mothers and their children.

Sequenced sample: blood. These receptors were obtained from a woman aged 40 to 50 in good health. The CDR3 runs from the conserved cysteine through the conserved F or W. The D gene is left open where the match is weak. The size of a clone is reported for some rows only, either as once, few or many, or as a class for expanded clones.

J gene,D gene,V gene,clone size,CDR3 protein,CDR3 DNA
TRBJ2-1,TRBD1,TRBV5-1,few,CASSLNSRGQYNEQFF,TGCGCCAGCAGCTTGAACAGCAGGGGACAGTACAATGAGCAGTTCTTC
TRBJ1-5,.,TRBV12-3/TRBV12-4,.,CASSLVNQPNQPQHF,TGTGCCAGCAGCCTAGTCAACCAACCCAATCAGCCCCAGCATTTT
TRBJ1-1,.,TRBV25-1,few,CASSDPPHDEAFF,TGTGCCAGCAGTGACCCCCCCCACGATGAAGCTTTCTTT
TRBJ1-4,.,TRBV7-9,many,CASSSGVSNEKLFF,TGTGCCAGCAGCTCAGGGGTGTCTAATGAAAAACTGTTTTTT
TRBJ2-3,.,TRBV7-8,.,CASSLGWAGRSYF,TGTGCCAGCAGCTTAGGGTGGGCAGGCCGGTCGTATTTT
TRBJ2-5,TRBD2,TRBV12-3/TRBV12-4,few,CASSSRGVEETQYF,TGTGCCAGCAGTTCGCGGGGGGTGGAGGAGACCCAGTACTTC
TRBJ1-1,.,TRBV21-1,few,CASSKVGVEAFF,TGTGCCAGCAGCAAAGTGGGGGTTGAAGCTTTCTTT
TRBJ2-2,TRBD2,TRBV20-1,many,CSARDLSGGETGELFF,TGCAGTGCTAGAGACCTTAGCGGGGGGGAGACCGGGGAGCTGTTTTTT
TRBJ2-2,TRBD2,TRBV4-2,.,CASSQASGADTGELFF,TGTGCCAGCAGCCAAGCGAGCGGGGCGGACACCGGGGAGCTGTTTTTT
TRBJ1-5,.,TRBV7-2,.,CASSSQPDDQPQHF,TGTGCCAGCAGCTCACAGCCCGACGATCAGCCCCAGCATTTT
TRBJ2-7,TRBD1,TRBV25-1,.,CASSEAANPGQLSSYEQYF,TGTGCCAGCAGTGAAGCGGCAAACCCGGGACAGCTTTCCTCCTACGAGCAGTACTTC
TRBJ2-7,TRBD1,TRBV4-1,.,CASSHPTGTGAAYEQYF,TGCGCCAGCAGCCATCCCACCGGGACAGGGGCGGCCTACGAGCAGTACTTC
TRBJ1-3,.,TRBV14,.,CASSQGRPPGNTRYF,TGTGCCAGCAGCCAAGGCCGGCCCCCTGGAAACACCAGATATTTT
TRBJ1-2,.,TRBV11-2,.,CASSRVDRNYGYTF,TGTGCCAGCAGCCGGGTGGACCGTAACTATGGCTACACCTTC
TRBJ2-7,TRBD2,TRBV12-3/TRBV12-4,many,CASNLAAGVGPHEQYF,TGTGCCAGCAACTTGGCAGCGGGGGTAGGTCCCCACGAGCAGTACTTC
TRBJ2-1,TRBD2,TRBV7-9,.,CASIKYREGSYNEQFF,TGTGCCAGCATCAAATACCGGGAGGGCTCCTACAATGAGCAGTTCTTC
TRBJ1-2,.,TRBV28,.,CASSLAWARSQPYGYTF,TGTGCCAGCAGTTTGGCGTGGGCCAGGAGCCAACCCTATGGCTACACCTTC
TRBJ1-4,TRBD1,TRBV27,.,CASSTETGDGKLFF,TGTGCCAGCAGTACCGAAACAGGGGATGGAAAACTGTTTTTT
TRBJ1-6,TRBD1,TRBV27,many,CASSLQDRGYNSPLHF,TGTGCCAGCAGTTTACAGGACAGGGGTTATAATTCACCCCTCCACTTT
TRBJ2-7,TRBD1,TRBV2,.,CASSGRDRGDEQYF,TGTGCCAGCAGTGGCCGGGACAGGGGTGATGAGCAGTACTTC
TRBJ2-3,.,TRBV6-6,many,CASSYVGTDTQYF,TGTGCCAGCAGTTACGTCGGCACAGATACGCAGTATTTT
TRBJ1-4,.,TRBV20-1,few,CSASRARENEKLFF,TGCAGTGCTAGTCGGGCCAGGGAGAATGAAAAACTGTTTTTT
TRBJ2-7,TRBD1,TRBV5-1,.,CASSLSALGTGSSEQYF,TGCGCCAGCAGCTTGTCAGCGCTGGGGACAGGGTCGTCCGAGCAGTACTTC
TRBJ2-5,TRBD1,TRBV29-1,once,CSAVGQVHQETQYF,TGCAGCGCCGTAGGACAGGTTCATCAAGAGACCCAGTACTTC
TRBJ2-3,.,TRBV5-1,few,CASSLVGGVSTDTQYF,TGCGCCAGCAGCTTGGTCGGGGGCGTCTCAACAGATACGCAGTATTTT
TRBJ1-1,.,TRBV7-2,once,CASGVGYRVRLNTEAFF,TGTGCCAGCGGGGTAGGGTATAGGGTTCGGCTGAACACTGAAGCTTTCTTT
TRBJ1-5,TRBD1,TRBV7-9,few,CASSSGQGRSNQPQHF,TGTGCCAGCAGCTCGGGACAGGGAAGAAGCAATCAGCCCCAGCATTTT
TRBJ2-7,.,TRBV10-2,.,CASTAGVGYEQYF,TGCGCCAGCACTGCAGGGGTAGGGTACGAGCAGTACTTC
TRBJ1-1,.,TRBV5-1,.,CASSLEAQPNTEAFF,TGCGCCAGCAGCTTGGAAGCACAGCCTAACACTGAAGCTTTCTTT
TRBJ2-3,.,TRBV6-1,few,CASSHGTLSTDTQYF,TGTGCCAGCAGTCACGGCACCCTTAGCACAGATACGCAGTATTTT
TRBJ2-4,.,TRBV29-1,few,CSVEESLTARGGIQYF,TGCAGCGTTGAAGAGTCCCTGACAGCCAGAGGGGGCATTCAGTACTTC
TRBJ2-5,.,TRBV6-2/TRBV6-3,many,CASSYVGGRQETQYF,TGTGCCAGCAGTTACGTGGGGGGACGCCAAGAGACCCAGTACTTC
TRBJ2-4,.,TRBV3-1,.,CASSQIGRGYGQYF,TGTGCCAGCAGCCAAATAGGCAGGGGTTACGGGCAGTACTTC
TRBJ1-2,.,TRBV15,many,CATSRDRTRSDGYTF,TGTGCCACCAGCAGAGATAGGACAAGGAGCGATGGCTACACCTTC
TRBJ1-6,.,TRBV27,.,CASSVDRSPFHF,TGTGCCAGCAGTGTGGATAGATCACCCTTCCACTTT
TRBJ2-5,.,TRBV12-5,.,CASGLNPGAQETQYF,TGTGCTAGTGGTTTGAATCCCGGAGCCCAAGAGACCCAGTACTTC
TRBJ2-6,.,TRBV5-4,many,CASSRQGGGSGANVLTF,TGTGCCAGCAGCCGGCAGGGCGGTGGCTCTGGGGCCAACGTCCTGACTTTC
TRBJ2-4,.,TRBV4-3,.,CASSQGGSYEQNF,TGCGCCAGCAGCCAAGGAGGGTCCTACGAGCAGAACTTC
TRBJ2-3,.,TRBV12-3/TRBV12-4,.,CASTPQLVGRTDAQYF,TGTGCCAGCACCCCACAGCTCGTGGGGAGGACAGATGCGCAGTATTTT
TRBJ2-1,TRBD1,TRBV25-1,.,CASSDPDRAYNEQFF,TGTGCCAGCAGTGATCCAGACAGGGCGTACAATGAGCAGTTCTTC
TRBJ2-7,.,TRBV6-1,.,CASREEGGRNYEQYF,TGTGCCAGCAGGGAAGAGGGGGGGAGAAACTACGAGCAGTACTTC
TRBJ2-3,TRBD2,TRBV12-3/TRBV12-4,.,CASSLEGRADMQYF,TGTGCCAGCAGTTTGGAAGGGAGGGCAGATATGCAGTATTTT
TRBJ2-1,.,TRBV4-3,many,CASSQDPRSPDSYNEQFF,TGCGCCAGCAGCCAAGATCCTCGGAGTCCGGACTCCTACAATGAGCAGTTCTTC
TRBJ2-5,.,TRBV7-9,few,CASSLVGSGVSWETQYF,TGTGCCAGCAGCTTAGTGGGTTCCGGGGTGAGCTGGGAGACCCAGTACTTC
TRBJ2-5,TRBD1,TRBV15,.,CATSRGRDRPETQYF,TGTGCCACCAGCAGAGGTCGGGACAGGCCGGAGACCCAGTACTTC
TRBJ1-5,TRBD1,TRBV20-1,.,CSAPRTGRNQPQHF,TGCAGTGCGCCTCGGACAGGACGCAATCAGCCCCAGCATTTT
TRBJ1-1,.,TRBV7-2,once,CASSLAGRANTEAFF,TGTGCCAGCAGCTTAGCGGGCAGGGCGAACACTGAAGCTTTCTTT
TRBJ2-2,.,TRBV9,.,CASSPPTTGGELFF,TGTGCCAGCAGCCCCCCTACGACAGGCGGGGAGCTGTTTTTT
TRBJ2-4,.,TRBV6-5,few,CASRVSGAKNIQYF,TGTGCCAGCAGGGTCAGTGGGGCCAAAAACATTCAGTACTTC
TRBJ1-6,TRBD1,TRBV20-1,.,CSARDYNSGGQGSPLHF,TGCAGTGCTAGAGATTATAACTCAGGGGGCCAGGGTTCACCCCTCCACTTT
TRBJ2-5,TRBD2,TRBV7-6,many,CASSPTSGGFSQETQYF,TGTGCCAGCAGTCCAACTAGCGGGGGGTTCTCCCAAGAGACCCAGTACTTC
TRBJ1-4,TRBD1,TRBV7-7,.,CASSSGQGANGKLFF,TGTGCTAGCAGCTCGGGACAGGGGGCAAATGGAAAACTGTTTTTT
TRBJ2-7,.,TRBV7-2,many,CASSLRDWRDEQYF,TGTGCCAGCAGCTTAAGAGATTGGAGGGACGAGCAGTACTTC
TRBJ2-5,TRBD1,TRBV12-5,.,CASGAGTGTETQYF,TGTGCTAGTGGTGCCGGGACAGGGACCGAGACCCAGTACTTC
TRBJ2-1,TRBD2,TRBV20-1,.,CSASTALGQGGSGRAGNEQFF,TGCAGTGCTAGTACAGCTCTGGGACAGGGAGGTAGCGGGAGGGCCGGGAATGAGCAGTTCTTC
TRBJ2-4,TRBD1,TRBV7-2,.,CASSLPGTGETLAKNIQYF,TGTGCCAGCAGCTTACCCGGGACAGGGGAAACTCTAGCCAAAAACATTCAGTACTTC
TRBJ1-1,.,TRBV4-3,.,CANSQADVSPVYTEAFF,TGCGCCAACAGCCAGGCAGACGTGAGTCCGGTGTACACTGAAGCTTTCTTT
TRBJ1-2,TRBD1,TRBV28,.,CASSTLTGDGGYTF,TGTGCCAGCAGTACCCTGACAGGGGATGGTGGCTACACCTTC
TRBJ1-2,.,TRBV20-1,.,CSAALGGDGYTF,TGCAGTGCAGCCCTAGGGGGAGATGGCTACACCTTC